Listed here is a single TCR beta chain. These data are taken from a study of blood T cell repertoires in COVID-19. On the study more broadly: In each case, the material was cDNA or gDNA derived from T cells, B-cell-depleted T cells, or PBMCs.

Per germline, CDR1 SGDLS and CDR2 YYNGEE. CDR3 length: 14 amino acids. V lost 4 bases to trimming and J lost 5 bases, with 15 bases between them. The assay was immunoSEQ multiplex PCR, and TCRdb's table has in-frame clones only and misses some. In the table there are 150,000 to 200,000 clones, 80% to 90% of which are singletons. The chain employs TRBV9 and TRBJ1-2, with D possibly matching TRBD1 (6 bases). Material: PBMCs or T cells enriched from blood (not recorded which). The origin of this receptor is a woman aged 18-35 years who had recovered from COVID-19. CDR3 amino acids: CASSPAGGAYGYTF. Here the CDR3 DNA reads TGTGCCAGCAGCCCAGCTGGGGGCGCATATGGCTACACCTTC.